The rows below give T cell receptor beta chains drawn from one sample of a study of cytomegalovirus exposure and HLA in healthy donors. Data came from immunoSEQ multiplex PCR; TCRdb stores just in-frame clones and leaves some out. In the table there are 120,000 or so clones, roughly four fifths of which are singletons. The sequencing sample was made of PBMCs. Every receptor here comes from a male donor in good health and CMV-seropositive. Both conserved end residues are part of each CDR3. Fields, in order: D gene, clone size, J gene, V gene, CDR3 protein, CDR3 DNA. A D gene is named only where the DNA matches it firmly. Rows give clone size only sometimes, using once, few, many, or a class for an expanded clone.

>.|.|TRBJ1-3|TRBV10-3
CAIGPTQTSGNTIYF
TGTGCCATCGGGCCCACTCAGACCTCTGGAAACACCATATATTTT
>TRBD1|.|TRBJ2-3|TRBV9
CASSPRGDRGTDTQYF
TGTGCCAGCAGCCCCCGGGGGGACAGGGGCACAGATACGCAGTATTTT
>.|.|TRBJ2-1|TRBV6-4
CASSDSPRGAYNEQFF
TGTGCCAGCAGTGACTCCCCCAGGGGGGCCTACAATGAGCAGTTCTTC
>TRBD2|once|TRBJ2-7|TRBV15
CATSRVPLAGSSYEQYF
TGTGCCACCAGCAGGGTCCCACTAGCGGGCAGCTCCTACGAGCAGTACTTC
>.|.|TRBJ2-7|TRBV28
CASSSTSRDEQYF
TGTGCCAGCAGTTCTACTAGTCGCGACGAGCAGTACTTC
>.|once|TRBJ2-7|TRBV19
CASSIPGNPYEQYF
TGTGCCAGTTCAATCCCGGGGAACCCCTACGAGCAGTACTTC
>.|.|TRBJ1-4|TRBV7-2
CASSPPPGTDYNEKLFF
TGTGCCAGCAGCCCCCCCCCAGGGACGGACTATAATGAAAAACTGTTTTTT
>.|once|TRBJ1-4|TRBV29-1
CSVEDPRTNEKLFF
TGCAGCGTTGAAGATCCACGGACAAATGAAAAACTGTTTTTT
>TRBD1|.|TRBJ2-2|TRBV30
CAWDRGAGELFF
TGTGCCTGGGACAGGGGAGCCGGGGAGCTGTTTTTT
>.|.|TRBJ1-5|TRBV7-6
CASSLGRANQPQHF
TGTGCCAGCAGCTTAGGCAGGGCCAATCAGCCCCAGCATTTT
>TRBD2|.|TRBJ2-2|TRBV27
CASSLPPGGAGELFF
TGTGCCAGCAGTTTACCCCCGGGGGGTGCCGGGGAGCTGTTTTTT
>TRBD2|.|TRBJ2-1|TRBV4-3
CASSRLAASYNEQFF
TGCGCCAGCAGCCGACTAGCGGCTTCCTACAATGAGCAGTTCTTC
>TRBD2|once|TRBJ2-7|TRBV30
CAWMGSGRYEQYF
TGTGCCTGGATGGGTAGCGGGAGGTACGAGCAGTACTTC
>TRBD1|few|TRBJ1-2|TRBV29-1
CSVLFTGGHYFNYGYTF
TGCAGCGTCCTTTTTACAGGGGGGCACTATTTTAACTATGGCTACACCTTC
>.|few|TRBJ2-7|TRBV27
CASSHEGGGWYEQYF
TGTGCCAGCAGCCATGAAGGGGGGGGGTGGTACGAGCAGTACTTC
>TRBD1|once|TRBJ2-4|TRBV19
CASSPRQGKNIQYF
TGTGCCAGTAGTCCTCGACAGGGGAAAAACATTCAGTACTTC
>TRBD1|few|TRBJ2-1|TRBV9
CASSVGQGEYNEQFF
TGTGCCAGCAGCGTAGGGCAGGGGGAATACAATGAGCAGTTCTTC
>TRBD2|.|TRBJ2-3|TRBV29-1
CSVAGGSTDTQYF
TGCAGCGTTGCGGGGGGTAGCACAGATACGCAGTATTTT
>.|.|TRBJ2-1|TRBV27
CASSLWQDNNEQFF
TGTGCCAGCAGTTTGTGGCAGGACAACAATGAGCAGTTCTTC
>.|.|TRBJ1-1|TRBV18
CASSPGQMNTEAFF
TGTGCCAGCTCACCAGGACAGATGAACACTGAAGCTTTCTTT
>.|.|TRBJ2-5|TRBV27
CASSSFPEETQYF
TGTGCCAGCAGTTCCTTCCCGGAGGAGACCCAGTACTTC
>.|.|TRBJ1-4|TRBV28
CASSLKNRVGRILGKTVF
TGTGCCAGCAGTTTAAAAAACAGGGTGGGCCGAATATTGGGAAAAACTGTTTTT
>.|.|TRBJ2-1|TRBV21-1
CASSKEYGEQFF
TGTGCCAGCAGCAAAGAGTACGGTGAGCAGTTCTTC
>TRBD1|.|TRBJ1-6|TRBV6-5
CASSWGTGNNSPLHF
TGTGCCAGCAGTTGGGGGACAGGGAATAATTCACCCCTCCACTTT
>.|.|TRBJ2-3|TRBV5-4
CASSLRTSQTDTQYF
TGTGCCAGCAGCCTACGCACTAGCCAAACAGATACGCAGTATTTT
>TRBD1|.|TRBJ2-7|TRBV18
CASSPRDSSYEQYF
TGTGCCAGCTCACCCCGGGACAGCTCCTACGAGCAGTACTTC
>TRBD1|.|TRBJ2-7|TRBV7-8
CASSSAGTGHGEQYF
TGTGCCAGCAGCTCTGCCGGGACAGGGCACGGAGAGCAGTACTTC
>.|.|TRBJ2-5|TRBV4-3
CASSQGLGTNPQETQYF
TGCGCCAGCAGCCAAGGACTAGGCACAAACCCCCAAGAGACCCAGTACTTC
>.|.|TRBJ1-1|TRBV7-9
CARGAGDTEAFF
TGTGCCAGGGGAGCGGGGGACACTGAAGCTTTCTTT
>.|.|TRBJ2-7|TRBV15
CATSRGARSGDEQYF
TGTGCCACCAGCAGGGGCGCCCGATCCGGGGACGAGCAGTACTTC
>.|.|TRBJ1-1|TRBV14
CASSQLGRTVNTEAFF
TGTGCCAGCAGCCAATTAGGGCGGACAGTGAACACTGAAGCTTTCTTT
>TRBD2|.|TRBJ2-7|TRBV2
CATRLAVTSSYEQYF
TGTGCCACCCGACTAGCGGTTACTAGCTCCTACGAGCAGTACTTC
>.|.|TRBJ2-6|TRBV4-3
CVSSQNGPQGGSGANVLTF
TGCGTCAGCAGCCAAAATGGTCCCCAGGGGGGCTCTGGGGCCAACGTCCTGACTTTC